What follows is one T cell receptor beta chain and its context. The data derive from a study of blood T cell repertoires in COVID-19. At the level of the study: The study drew acute and convalescent COVID-19 samples from the United States, Italy and Spain. In each case, the material was cDNA or gDNA derived from T cells, B-cell-depleted T cells, or PBMCs.

CDR1 and CDR2 (germline): LGHNT, FRNRAP. V dropped 1 base and J dropped 4 bases, with 10 bases sitting between them. This CDR3 region has 15 residues. Repertoires were generated with immunoSEQ multiplex PCR, while TCRdb's copy carries only in-frame clones and drops some. The sample includes over 50,000 clones, just over 85% seen only once; the top ten take around 2.7%. The V and J genes are TRBV12-5 and TRBJ1-4; D is possibly TRBD1 (6 bases). The sequence came from a man older than 75 with acute or convalescent COVID-19. Sequenced: peripheral blood. CDR3 sequence reads: CASGLGTVNNEKLFF. For the CDR3, the DNA is TGTGCTAGTGGTTTGGGGACAGTAAATAATGAAAAACTGTTTTTT.